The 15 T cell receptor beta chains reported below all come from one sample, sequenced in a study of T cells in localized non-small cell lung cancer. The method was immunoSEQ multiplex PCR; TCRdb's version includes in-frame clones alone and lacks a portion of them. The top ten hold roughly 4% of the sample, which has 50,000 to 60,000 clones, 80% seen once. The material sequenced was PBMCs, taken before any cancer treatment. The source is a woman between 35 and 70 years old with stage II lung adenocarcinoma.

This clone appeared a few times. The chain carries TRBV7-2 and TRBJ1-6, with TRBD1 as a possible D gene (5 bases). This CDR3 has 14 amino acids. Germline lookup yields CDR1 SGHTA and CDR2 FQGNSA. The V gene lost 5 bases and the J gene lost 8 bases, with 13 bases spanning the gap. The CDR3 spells CASSVDSGHSPLHF. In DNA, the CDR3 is TGTGCCAGCAGCGTCGACAGTGGGCATTCACCCCTCCACTTT.

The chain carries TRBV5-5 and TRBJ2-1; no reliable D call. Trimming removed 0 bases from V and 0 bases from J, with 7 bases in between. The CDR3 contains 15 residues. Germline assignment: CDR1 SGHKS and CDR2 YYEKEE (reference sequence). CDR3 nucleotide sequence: TGTGCCAGCAGCTTGGACTCCCGCTCCTACAATGAGCAGTTCTTC. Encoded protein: CASSLDSRSYNEQFF.

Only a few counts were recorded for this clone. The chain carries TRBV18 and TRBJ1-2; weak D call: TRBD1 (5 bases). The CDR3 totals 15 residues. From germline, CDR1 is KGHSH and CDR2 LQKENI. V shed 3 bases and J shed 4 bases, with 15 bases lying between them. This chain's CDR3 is CASSPEQLRGYGYTF. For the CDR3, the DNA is TGTGCCAGCTCACCGGAACAGTTGAGGGGCTATGGCTACACCTTC.

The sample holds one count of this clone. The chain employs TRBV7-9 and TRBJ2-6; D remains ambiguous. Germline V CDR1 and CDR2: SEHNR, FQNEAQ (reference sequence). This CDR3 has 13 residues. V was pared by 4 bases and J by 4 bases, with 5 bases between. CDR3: CASSSGGANVLTF. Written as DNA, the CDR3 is TGTGCCAGCAGCTCCGGGGGGGCCAACGTCCTGACTTTC. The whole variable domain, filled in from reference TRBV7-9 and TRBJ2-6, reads DTGVSQNPRHKITKRGQNVTFRCDPISEHNRLYWYRQTLGQGPEFLTYFQNEAQLEKSRLLSDRFSAERPKGSFSTLEIQRTEQGDSAMYLCASSSGGANVLTFGAGSRLTVL.

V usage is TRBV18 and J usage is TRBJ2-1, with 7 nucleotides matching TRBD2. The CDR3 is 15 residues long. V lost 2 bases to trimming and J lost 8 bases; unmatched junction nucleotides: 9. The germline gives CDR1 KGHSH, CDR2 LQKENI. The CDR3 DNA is TGTGCCAGCTCACCAAACGGGGGGAGATACGATGAGCAGTTCTTC. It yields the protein CASSPNGGRYDEQFF.

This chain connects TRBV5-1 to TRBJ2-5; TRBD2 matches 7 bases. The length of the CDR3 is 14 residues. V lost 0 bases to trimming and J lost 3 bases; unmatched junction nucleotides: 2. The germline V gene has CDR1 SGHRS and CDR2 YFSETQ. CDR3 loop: CASSLDLAEETQYF. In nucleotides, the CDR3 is TGCGCCAGCAGCTTGGACCTAGCGGAAGAGACCCAGTACTTC.

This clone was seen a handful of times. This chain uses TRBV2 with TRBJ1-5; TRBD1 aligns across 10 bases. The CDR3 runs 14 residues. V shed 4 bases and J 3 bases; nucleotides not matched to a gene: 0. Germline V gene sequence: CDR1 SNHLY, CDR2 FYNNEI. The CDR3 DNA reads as TGTGCCAGCAGTGGACAGGGGGCCAATCAGCCCCAGCATTTT. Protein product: CASSGQGANQPQHF.

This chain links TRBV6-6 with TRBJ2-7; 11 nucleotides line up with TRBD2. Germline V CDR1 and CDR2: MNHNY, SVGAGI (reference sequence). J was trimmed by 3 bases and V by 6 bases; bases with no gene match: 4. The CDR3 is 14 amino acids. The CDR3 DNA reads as TGTGCCAGCAGCCTACTAGCGGGGGTCTACGAGCAGTACTTC. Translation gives CASSLLAGVYEQYF.

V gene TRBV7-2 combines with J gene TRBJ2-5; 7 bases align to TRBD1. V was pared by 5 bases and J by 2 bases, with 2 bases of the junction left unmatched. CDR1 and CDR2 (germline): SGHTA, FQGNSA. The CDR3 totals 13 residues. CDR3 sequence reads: CASSPDRQETQYF. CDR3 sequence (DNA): TGTGCCAGCAGCCCGGACAGGCAAGAGACCCAGTACTTC.

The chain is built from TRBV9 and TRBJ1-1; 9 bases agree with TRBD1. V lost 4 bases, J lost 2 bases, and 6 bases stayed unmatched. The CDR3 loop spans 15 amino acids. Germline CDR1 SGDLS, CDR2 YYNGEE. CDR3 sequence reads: CASSPPGQGNTEAFF. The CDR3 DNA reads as TGTGCCAGCAGCCCCCCGGGACAGGGTAACACTGAAGCTTTCTTT.

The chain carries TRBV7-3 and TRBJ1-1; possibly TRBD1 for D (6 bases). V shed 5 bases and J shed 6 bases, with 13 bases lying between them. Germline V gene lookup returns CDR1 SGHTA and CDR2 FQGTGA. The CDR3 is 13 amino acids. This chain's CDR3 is CASSEDRGSEAFF. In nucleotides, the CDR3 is TGTGCCAGCAGCGAGGATAGGGGGTCTGAAGCTTTCTTT.

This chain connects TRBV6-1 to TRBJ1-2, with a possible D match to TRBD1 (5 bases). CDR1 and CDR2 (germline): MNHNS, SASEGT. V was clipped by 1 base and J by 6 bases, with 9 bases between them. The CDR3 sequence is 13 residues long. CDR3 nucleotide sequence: TGTGCCAGCAGTGAAGAACAGGCTGATGGCTACACCTTC. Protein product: CASSEEQADGYTF.

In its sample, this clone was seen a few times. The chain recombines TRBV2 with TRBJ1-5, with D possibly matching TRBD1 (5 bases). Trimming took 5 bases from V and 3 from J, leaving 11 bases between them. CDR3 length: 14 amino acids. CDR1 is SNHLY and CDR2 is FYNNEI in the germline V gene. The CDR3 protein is CASSPTTVNQPQHF. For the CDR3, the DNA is TGTGCCAGCAGTCCTACGACAGTCAATCAGCCCCAGCATTTT.

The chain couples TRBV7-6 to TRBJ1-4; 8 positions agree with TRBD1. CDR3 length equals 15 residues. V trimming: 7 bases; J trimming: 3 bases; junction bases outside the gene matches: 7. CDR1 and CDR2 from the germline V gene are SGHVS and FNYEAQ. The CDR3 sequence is CASTRGRDANEKLFF. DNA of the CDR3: TGTGCCAGCACCAGGGGGCGCGATGCTAATGAAAAACTGTTTTTT.

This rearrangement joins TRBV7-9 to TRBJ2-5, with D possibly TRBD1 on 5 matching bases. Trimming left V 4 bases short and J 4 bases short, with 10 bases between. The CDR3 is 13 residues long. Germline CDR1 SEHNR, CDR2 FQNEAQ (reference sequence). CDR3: CASSYRQPETQYF. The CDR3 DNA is TGTGCCAGCAGCTACCGACAGCCAGAGACCCAGTACTTC.